Below are 19 T cell receptor beta chains sequenced from a single sample in a study of T cells in localized non-small cell lung cancer. Sequencing was performed with immunoSEQ multiplex PCR; in TCRdb, only in-frame clones are kept and a portion is missing. The sample lists some 50,000 clones, approximately 88% seen once, with 17% in the top ten. Specimen: peripheral blood mononuclear cells, collected before any cancer treatment. The source is a man between 40 and 70 years old with stage III lung adenocarcinoma.

This rearrangement joins TRBV6-1 to TRBJ2-5; 8 bases line up with TRBD2. Germline values: CDR1 MNHNS, CDR2 SASEGT. The CDR3 has 16 amino acids. With V trimmed by 3 bases and J by 3 bases, 9 bases remained unmatched. DNA for the CDR3: TGTGCCAGCAGTGAGTGGGGGTCGGGAGGGGAAGAGACCCAGTACTTC. Translation gives CASSEWGSGGEETQYF.

The CDR3 sequence is CASSLDGGGQPQHF. CDR3 coding DNA: TGCGCCAGCAGCTTGGACGGGGGAGGCCAGCCCCAGCATTTT. This chain connects TRBV5-1 to TRBJ1-5; maybe TRBD1 (5 bases). This CDR3 spans 14 amino acids. Looked up from germline, CDR1 is SGHRS and CDR2 is YFSETQ. V was cut by 0 bases and J by 7 bases, with 11 bases left in between.

Comments on this clone: Additional DNA sequences in this sample encode the identical CDR3. The chain has TRBV27 and TRBJ1-5, with a tentative D call TRBD1 (5 bases). V was clipped by 1 base and J by 2 bases, with 6 bases between them. In germline, CDR1 is MNHEY, CDR2 SMNVEV (reference sequence). The CDR3 sequence is 14 residues long. Written as DNA, the CDR3 is TGTGCCAGCAGTTTATGGGGCGGCAATCAGCCCCAGCATTTT. Its protein product is CASSLWGGNQPQHF.

The gene calls are TRBV5-6 and TRBJ2-7, with TRBD1 matching over 10 bases. V was pared by 0 bases and J by 3 bases, with 3 bases of the junction left unmatched. This CDR3 has 15 amino acids. Germline CDR1 SGHDT, CDR2 YYEEEE. In nucleotides, the CDR3 is TGTGCCAGCAGCTTGGCGGGACAGGGGAGCTACGAGCAGTACTTC. Amino acids: CASSLAGQGSYEQYF.

The chain carries TRBV9 and TRBJ2-5; a weak D match, TRBD2 (6 bases). The germline V gene has CDR1 SGDLS and CDR2 YYNGEE. V lost 2 bases, J lost 5 bases, and 10 bases lay in between. The CDR3 length is 13 residues. The CDR3: CASSVRGTETQYF. CDR3 DNA sequence: TGTGCCAGCAGCGTGCGGGGAACGGAGACCCAGTACTTC.

The rearrangement joins TRBV6-5 to TRBJ1-2; 7 bases line up with TRBD1. CDR3 length: 13 amino acids. Trimming removed 4 bases from V and 7 bases from J; junction bases left unmatched: 6. Germline lookup yields CDR1 MNHEY and CDR2 SVGAGI. CDR3 in DNA: TGTGCCAGCAGTTCGACAGGGTCTAGTGGCTACACCTTC. Its translation is CASSSTGSSGYTF.

CDR3 region: CASSRTGLAGNQPQHF. CDR3 DNA: TGTGCCAGTAGTAGAACGGGGCTCGCAGGCAATCAGCCCCAGCATTTT. The gene calls are TRBV19 and TRBJ1-5; D might be TRBD1 (5 bases). This CDR3 contains 16 residues. Trimming shortened V by 4 bases and J by 2 bases, and 15 bases separated the two germline ends. Germline CDR1 and CDR2: LNHDA and SQIVND (reference sequence).

The chain recombines TRBV5-1 with TRBJ1-4; weak D call: TRBD1 (5 bases). Deletions cut 3 bases from V and 8 bases from J, with 14 bases between. The CDR3 runs to 14 residues. Germline V gene lookup returns CDR1 SGHRS and CDR2 YFSETQ. The CDR3 DNA reads TGCGCCAGCAGCTCAGGGCGGGGCAGCGAAAAACTGTTTTTT. Translated: CASSSGRGSEKLFF.

The rearrangement joins TRBV5-1 to TRBJ2-6, with D perhaps matching TRBD2 (6 bases). V was shortened by 2 bases and J by 4 bases, with 13 bases between the two germline ends. Germline V gene lookup returns CDR1 SGHRS and CDR2 YFSETQ. The CDR3 contains 16 residues. Written as DNA, the CDR3 is TGCGCCAGCAGCTTAAGACCGCGGGGAGGGGCCAACGTCCTGACTTTC. Amino acids: CASSLRPRGGANVLTF.

This chain links TRBV18 with TRBJ1-1; no clear D gene. Trimming pared 3 bases from V and 4 bases from J, leaving 6 bases between. Germline CDR1 KGHSH, CDR2 LQKENI. The CDR3 runs to 12 residues. The CDR3: CASSPGSTEAFF. CDR3 in DNA: TGTGCCAGCTCACCGGGTAGCACTGAAGCTTTCTTT.

The chain employs TRBV19 and TRBJ2-1; the D is unclear. This CDR3 is built from 14 residues. Trimming took off 1 base at V and 8 bases at J, with 12 bases between the two ends. Germline V gene lookup returns CDR1 LNHDA and CDR2 SQIVND (reference sequence). Here the CDR3 DNA reads TGTGCCAGTAGTATAGCCCTTAGCTGGGATGAGCAGTTCTTC. This translates into CASSIALSWDEQFF.

This chain uses TRBV4-3 with TRBJ2-3, with D possibly being TRBD1 (6 bases). From germline, CDR1 is LGHNA and CDR2 YSLEER. The V end was cut by 0 bases, the J end by 4 bases, with 14 bases between. The CDR3 length is 16 residues. The CDR3 coding sequence is TGCGCCAGCAGCCAAGAGACAGGTGTAGGTGCAGATACGCAGTATTTT. Amino acids: CASSQETGVGADTQYF.

The chain links TRBV5-6 to TRBJ1-3, with TRBD1 as a possible D gene (6 bases). Trimming took 3 bases from V and 3 from J, leaving 13 bases between them. The CDR3 covers 15 residues. CDR1 SGHDT and CDR2 YYEEEE come from the germline V gene. The chain's CDR3 is CASSSQQGRGNTIYF. CDR3 DNA sequence: TGTGCCAGCAGCTCACAACAGGGACGTGGAAACACCATATATTTT.

V is TRBV4-2 and J is TRBJ1-2; D gene unclear. V was shortened by 0 bases and J by 7 bases, with 15 bases between the two germline ends. The CDR3 runs to 15 residues. CDR1 is LGHNA, CDR2 YNFKEQ, per germline. CDR3: CASSQDPNPPTGYTF. The CDR3 DNA reads as TGTGCCAGCAGCCAAGATCCAAACCCTCCCACTGGCTACACCTTC.

The chain joins TRBV9 to TRBJ1-1, with a weak D call TRBD1 (6 bases). CDR3 length: 16 residues. Trimming shortened V by 1 base and J by 1 base, and 14 bases separated the two germline ends. From germline, CDR1 is SGDLS and CDR2 YYNGEE. The CDR3 spells CASSVSRGGENTEAFF. As DNA, the CDR3 is TGTGCCAGCAGCGTATCCCGAGGGGGAGAGAACACTGAAGCTTTCTTT. Full variable domain (remainder filled in from reference TRBV9 and TRBJ1-1): DSGVTQTPKHLITATGQRVTLRCSPRSGDLSVYWYQQSLDQGLQFLIQYYNGEERAKGNILERFSAQQFPDLHSELNLSSLELGDSALYFCASSVSRGGENTEAFFGQGTRLTVV.

This clone was observed a handful of times. J is TRBJ1-2 and V is TRBV11-3; the D is unclear. Looked up from germline, CDR1 is SGHNT and CDR2 is YENEEA. The germline V and J ends were trimmed by 1 base and 5 bases, with 17 bases remaining between them. This CDR3 is 16 amino acids long. CDR3 bases: TGTGCCAGCAGCTTAGCCCCCAGCGATGACCCTTATGGCTACACCTTC. It is translated as CASSLAPSDDPYGYTF.

The chain is built from TRBV4-1 and TRBJ2-5; 9 bases match TRBD1. CDR3 length: 14 residues. V trimming: 1 base; J trimming: 4 bases; junction bases outside the gene matches: 1. Germline V gives CDR1 MGHRA, CDR2 YSYEKL. The CDR3 loop is CASSQGQGGETQYF. CDR3 sequence (DNA): TGCGCCAGCAGCCAAGGACAGGGGGGAGAGACCCAGTACTTC.

The chain carries TRBV11-3 and TRBJ2-7; the D call may be TRBD1 or TRBD2 (5 bases each). Germline CDR1 is SGHNT and CDR2 is YENEEA. The V and J ends lost 5 bases and 2 bases respectively, with 16 bases between them. This CDR3 spans 15 amino acids. Here the CDR3 reads CASSPMTGTAYEQYF. As DNA, the CDR3 is TGTGCCAGCAGCCCCATGACGGGGACGGCCTACGAGCAGTACTTC.

The chain links TRBV20-1 to TRBJ1-2; D is undetermined. CDR3 length: 11 amino acids. V was shortened by 6 bases and J by 1 base, with 6 bases between the two germline ends. Per the germline V gene, CDR1 is DFQATT and CDR2 is SNEGSKA (reference sequence). CDR3 sequence: CSAPVNYGYTF. CDR3 nucleotides: TGCAGTGCACCCGTTAACTATGGCTACACCTTC.